These T cell receptor beta chains were read from a single sample in a study of PD-1 blockade in classical Hodgkin lymphoma. Sequencing was performed with immunoSEQ multiplex PCR; in TCRdb, only in-frame clones are kept and a portion is missing. The repertoire consists of 21,000 or so clones, with about 87% occurring once and the leading ten covering 6.8%. The sample taken for sequencing was CD8+ T cells from blood. These receptors all come from a human donor with classical Hodgkin lymphoma. Each CDR3 is given with its conserved first and last residue. D genes are given only for firm matches. Clone size is given for some rows only: seen once, a few or many times, or a class if the clone is expanded.

j_call | v_call | clone_size | d_call | cdr3_nt | cdr3_aa
TRBJ1-2 | TRBV27 | . | . | TGTGCCAGCAGTTTATTGGGTTTGGCGGTGAAGGGAAATGGCTACACCTTC | CASSLLGLAVKGNGYTF
TRBJ2-7 | TRBV7-8 | . | TRBD1 | TGTGCCAGCAGCGCTACGACAGGGTTCAGGTCCTACGAGCAGTACTTC | CASSATTGFRSYEQYF
TRBJ1-1 | TRBV7-9 | few | TRBD1 | TGTGCCAGCAGCCTGGACAGGGGGCCCCCTGAAGCTTTCTTT | CASSLDRGPPEAFF
TRBJ2-7 | TRBV7-3 | . | . | TGTGCCAGCAGCTTAGACAGATCCTACGAGCAGTACTTC | CASSLDRSYEQYF
TRBJ1-5 | TRBV27 | . | . | TGTGCCAGCAGTTTTTCCGAGGATCAGCCCCAGCATTTT | CASSFSEDQPQHF
TRBJ2-3 | TRBV28 | . | TRBD1 | TGTGCCAGCAGTCAAGACAGGGGCGGGACAGATACGCAGTATTTT | CASSQDRGGTDTQYF
TRBJ2-5 | TRBV4-1 | . | TRBD2 | TGCGCCAGCAGCCAAGATAGTGCGGGGGGGAGGGAGACCCAGTACTTC | CASSQDSAGGRETQYF
TRBJ1-6 | TRBV19 | . | . | TGTGCCAGTAGTATTGGGCTTTGGAAATCACCCCTCCACTTT | CASSIGLWKSPLHF
TRBJ2-7 | TRBV27 | once | TRBD2 | TGTGCCAGCAGTTTAAACTCAGGGACTAGCTCCTACGAGCAGTACTTC | CASSLNSGTSSYEQYF
TRBJ2-3 | TRBV5-1 | . | . | TGCGCCAGCAGCGCCTGGGACTCCTACACAGATACGCAGTATTTT | CASSAWDSYTDTQYF
TRBJ2-2 | TRBV2 | . | TRBD2 | TGTGCCAGCAGCGAATATGTACTAGCGCTTACCGGGGAGCTGTTTTTT | CASSEYVLALTGELFF
TRBJ2-3 | TRBV27 | . | . | TGTGCCAGCAGTTTAAATTTCCCCCCAGATACGCAGTATTTT | CASSLNFPPDTQYF